These 12 T cell receptor beta chains were all obtained from the same sample, sequenced in a study of CD8 T cells in ankylosing spondylitis. TCRdb reprocessed the 5' RACE reads with MiXCR, giving one entry per CDR3 protein. This table has 130,000 or so distinct CDR3 sequences, roughly 6.6% appearing once. The sequenced sample was blood, either unsorted or a sorted T cell fraction (not recorded which). The receptors originated from a male donor with ankylosing spondylitis or in good health (not recorded which).

In this sample, this clonotype turned up many times. The CDR3 sequence is CASSFGGYEQFF. The CDR3 bases are TGTGCCAGCAGCTTTGGGGGCTATGAGCAGTTCTTC. The chain couples TRBV7-9 to TRBJ2-1; maybe TRBD1 (6 bases). The CDR3 runs to 12 residues. Germline V lookup: CDR1 SEHNR, CDR2 FQNEAQ (reference sequence). The V and J ends lost 3 bases and 8 bases respectively, with 8 bases between them.

This clonotype appeared many times. The chain has TRBV28 and TRBJ2-7; 7 bases are a match to TRBD2. The length of the CDR3 is 14 residues. The germline gives CDR1 MDHEN, CDR2 SYDVKM. V gave up 2 bases and J gave up 3 bases; unmatched junction bases: 4. CDR3 nucleotides: TGTGCCAGCAGTTTACGGGGGGTGGTCTACGAGCAGTACTTC. Its protein product is CASSLRGVVYEQYF.

This clonotype was seen many times. V is TRBV5-1 and J is TRBJ2-7, with D maybe TRBD2 (6 bases). CDR3 length equals 14 residues. V was trimmed by 1 base and J by 2 bases, leaving 10 bases between them. Germline V lookup: CDR1 SGHRS, CDR2 YFSETQ. The CDR3 nucleotides read TGCGCCAGCAGCTTGACAGGAGGGCCCTACGAGCAGTACTTC. Protein sequence: CASSLTGGPYEQYF.

Of note for this clonotype: Being one base from a much bigger clone, this may be a read error. This sequence joins TRBV5-1 and TRBJ1-1; D not certain. CDR1 and CDR2 from the germline V gene are SGHRS and YFSETQ. Trimming took 3 bases from V and 1 from J, leaving 10 bases between them. This CDR3 spans 14 amino acids. The CDR3 nucleotides are TGCGCCAGCAGCTCCACAGACCAGAACACTGAAGCTTTCTTT. This translates into CASSSTDQNTEAFF.

This clonotype has just a few counts. The chain carries TRBV6-1 and TRBJ2-7; TRBD1 matches at 7 bases. CDR1 is MNHNS and CDR2 is SASEGT in the germline V gene. The CDR3 has 12 residues. J was trimmed by 4 bases and V by 6 bases; bases with no gene match: 3. CDR3 protein: CASSPGQYEQYF. CDR3 nucleotide sequence: TGTGCCAGCAGCCCGGGACAGTACGAGCAGTACTTC.

This clonotype has a count of ten or more. V usage is TRBV7-2 and J usage is TRBJ1-5; D is unresolved. V was cut by 6 bases and J by 5 bases, with 17 bases left in between. CDR1 and CDR2 (germline): SGHTA, FQGNSA. The CDR3 spans 15 residues. CDR3 nucleotide sequence: TGTGCCAGCAGTCTTGGCTCCCGGTACCATCAGCCCCAGCATTTT. It specifies CASSLGSRYHQPQHF.

This clonotype occurred many times. The chain is built from TRBV29-1 and TRBJ2-7; D is uncertain. The germline CDR1 and CDR2 sequences are SQVTM and ANQGSEA. V lost 1 base and J lost 6, with 16 bases in between. This CDR3 region has 14 residues. CDR3 residues: CSVEVGYPGLEQYF. The CDR3, as DNA: TGCAGCGTTGAAGTTGGTTACCCCGGGCTCGAGCAGTACTTC.

This chain links TRBV30 with TRBJ1-3; D may be TRBD1 (5 bases). The CDR3 runs 15 residues. Germline V gives CDR1 GTSNPN, CDR2 SVGIG (reference sequence). Trimming left V 2 bases short and J 0 bases short, with 11 bases between. The CDR3 loop is CAWSTAGDSGNTIYF. As DNA, the CDR3 is TGTGCCTGGAGTACCGCGGGGGACTCTGGAAACACCATATATTTT.

This clonotype occurred many times. The chain carries TRBV15 and TRBJ2-1; TRBD2 aligns across 11 bases. Germline trimming cut 0 bases from V and 2 bases from J; bases unmatched to any gene: 3. The length of the CDR3 is 17 residues. The V gene's germline CDR1 is LNHNV and CDR2 YYDKDF (reference sequence). The CDR3 DNA reads as TGTGCCACCAGCAGAGATCTAGCGGGGGGTCCCTACAATGAGCAGTTCTTC. Amino acids: CATSRDLAGGPYNEQFF.

V is TRBV6-1 and J is TRBJ1-3; no clear D. This CDR3 comprises 16 residues. Germline lookup yields CDR1 MNHNS and CDR2 SASEGT. V was trimmed by 7 bases and J by 0 bases, leaving 16 bases between them. In DNA form, the CDR3 reads TGTGCCAGCACCTTTACAAGACCGTACTCTGGAAACACCATATATTTT. Translation gives CASTFTRPYSGNTIYF.

This clonotype was observed many times. V is TRBV2 and J is TRBJ2-3; D ambiguous. The germline gives CDR1 SNHLY, CDR2 FYNNEI. The CDR3 runs to 13 residues. Trimming shortened V by 4 bases and J by 3 bases, and 8 bases separated the two germline ends. The CDR3, as DNA: TGTGCCAGCAGTGGCCTTGCTACAGATACGCAGTATTTT. It codes for CASSGLATDTQYF.

V and J are TRBV18 and TRBJ2-2; 7 nucleotides agree with TRBD2. Germline V CDR1 and CDR2: KGHSH, LQKENI. Losses at the gene ends were 2 bases for V and 2 bases for J; bases not matched to a gene: 8. The CDR3 has 17 amino acids. CDR3 bases: TGTGCCAGCTCACCAATTCTCCTAGCGGACAACACCGGGGAGCTGTTTTTT. Translated: CASSPILLADNTGELFF.